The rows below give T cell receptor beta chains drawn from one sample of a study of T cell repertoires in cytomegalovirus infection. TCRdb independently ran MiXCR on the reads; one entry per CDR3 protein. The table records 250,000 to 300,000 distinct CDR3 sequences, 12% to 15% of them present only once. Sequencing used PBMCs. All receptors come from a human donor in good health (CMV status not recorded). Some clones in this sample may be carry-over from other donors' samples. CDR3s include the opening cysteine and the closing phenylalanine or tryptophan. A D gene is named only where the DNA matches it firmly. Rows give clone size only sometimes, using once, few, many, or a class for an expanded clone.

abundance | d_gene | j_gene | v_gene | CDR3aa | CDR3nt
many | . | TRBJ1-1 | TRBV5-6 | CASRDYRVPMNTEAFF | TGTGCCAGTAGAGACTACAGGGTCCCTATGAACACTGAAGCTTTCTTT
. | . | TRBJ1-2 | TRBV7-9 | CASSLEYYGYTF | TGTGCCAGCAGCTTAGAGTACTATGGCTACACCTTC
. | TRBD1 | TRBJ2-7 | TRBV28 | CASRSTGARFYEQYF | TGTGCCAGCAGATCTACAGGGGCTCGTTTCTACGAGCAGTACTTC
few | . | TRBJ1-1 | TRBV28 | CASSSPVYEAFF | TGTGCCAGCAGTTCACCGGTCTATGAAGCTTTCTTT
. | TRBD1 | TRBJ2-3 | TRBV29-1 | CSVPDRVRADTQYF | TGCAGCGTTCCCGACAGGGTTAGGGCAGATACGCAGTATTTT
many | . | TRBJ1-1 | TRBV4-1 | CASSQDKGRTMNTEAFF | TGCGCCAGCAGCCAAGATAAGGGACGGACTATGAACACTGAAGCTTTCTTT
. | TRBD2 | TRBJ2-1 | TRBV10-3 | CATLGGGYNEQFF | TGTGCCACCTTAGGCGGGGGGTACAATGAGCAGTTCTTC
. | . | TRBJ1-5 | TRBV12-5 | CASGLPYQPQHF | TGTGCTAGTGGTTTGCCCTATCAGCCCCAGCATTTT
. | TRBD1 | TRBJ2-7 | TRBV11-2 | CASSLGQVSSYEQYF | TGTGCCAGCAGCCTCGGACAGGTCAGCTCCTACGAGCAGTACTTC
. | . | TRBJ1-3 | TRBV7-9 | CASSLTQNTIYF | TGTGCCAGCAGCCTGACACAAAACACCATATATTTT
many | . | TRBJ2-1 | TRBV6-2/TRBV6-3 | CASSYGERNEQFF | TGTGCCAGCAGTTATGGGGAGAGGAATGAGCAGTTCTTC
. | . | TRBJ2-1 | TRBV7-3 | CASSLGTTPNEQFF | TGTGCCAGCAGCTTAGGGACAACTCCGAATGAGCAGTTCTTC
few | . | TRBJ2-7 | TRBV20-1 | CSARSGPHEQYF | TGCAGTGCTAGATCCGGGCCCCACGAGCAGTACTTC
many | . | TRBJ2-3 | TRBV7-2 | CASSLARLSTDTQYF | TGTGCCAGCAGCTTAGCGCGGCTTAGCACAGATACGCAGTATTTT
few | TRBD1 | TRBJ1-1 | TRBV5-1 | CASSPQGGGTEAFF | TGCGCCAGCAGCCCGCAGGGGGGGGGCACTGAAGCTTTCTTT
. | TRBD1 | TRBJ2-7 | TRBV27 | CASRDRGPNEQYF | TGTGCCAGCAGGGACAGGGGGCCGAACGAGCAGTACTTC
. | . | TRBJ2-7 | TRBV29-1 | CSVEGSYEQYF | TGCAGCGTTGAGGGCAGCTACGAGCAGTACTTC
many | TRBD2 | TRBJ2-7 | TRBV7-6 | CASSLSGSPSYEQYF | TGTGCCAGCAGTTTAAGCGGGAGCCCTTCCTACGAGCAGTACTTC
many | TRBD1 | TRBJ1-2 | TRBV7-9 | CAGDRDGGYTF | TGTGCCGGAGACAGGGACGGTGGCTACACCTTC
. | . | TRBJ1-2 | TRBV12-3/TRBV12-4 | CASSLPGPVHYGYTF | TGTGCCAGCAGCCTACCGGGTCCGGTCCACTATGGCTACACCTTC
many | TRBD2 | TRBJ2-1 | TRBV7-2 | CASSLGRGLAGVNEQFF | TGTGCCAGCAGCTTGGGGCGGGGACTAGCGGGAGTGAATGAGCAGTTCTTC
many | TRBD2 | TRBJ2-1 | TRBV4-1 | CASSLVTSGSYNEQFF | TGCGCCAGCAGCCTCGTTACTAGCGGGAGTTACAATGAGCAGTTCTTC
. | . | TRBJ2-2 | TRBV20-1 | CSARSTSGELFF | TGCAGTGCTAGATCTACTAGCGGGGAGCTGTTTTTT
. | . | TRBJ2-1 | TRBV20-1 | CSAPPLGSSYNEQFF | TGCAGTGCCCCACCCCTTGGGAGCTCCTACAATGAGCAGTTCTTC